A selection of T cell receptor beta chains follows, all from one sample in a study of CD8 T cells in Susac syndrome. One entry per CDR3 protein, called by TCRdb with MiXCR from the immunoSEQ multiplex PCR reads. The sample holds 150,000 to 200,000 distinct CDR3 sequences, 85% to 95% seen once. Sample: CD8+ T cells from PBMCs. These receptors all come from a human donor with multiple sclerosis. Each CDR3 is given with its conserved first and last residue. A D gene is named only where the DNA matches it firmly. Size is stated for part of the rows, as once, few or many counts, or as a class when the clone is expanded.

abundance	d_gene	v_gene	j_gene	len	CDR3nt	CDR3aa
-	TRBD1	TRBV27	TRBJ2-2	16	TGTGCCAGCAGTTTATATAGGACAGGCATCACCGGGGAGCTGTTTTTT	CASSLYRTGITGELFF
once	-	TRBV4-1	TRBJ2-1	15	TGCGCCAGCAGCCAAGAAGGTGACGGTAACAATGAGCAGTTCTTC	CASSQEGDGNNEQFF
-	-	TRBV2	TRBJ2-2	15	TGTGCCAGCACGCGGGTCCAGACCAGCACCGGGGAGCTGTTTTTT	CASTRVQTSTGELFF
-	TRBD1	TRBV9	TRBJ2-7	13	TGTGCCAGCAGCAGCCAGACAGGGGCCGAGCAGTACTTC	CASSSQTGAEQYF
-	-	TRBV7-9	TRBJ2-5	14	TGTGCCAGCAGCTTGCTAGCGCCCGGAGAGACCCAGTACTTC	CASSLLAPGETQYF
once	-	TRBV7-6	TRBJ1-2	14	TGTGCCAGCAGCTTAGAACCGTCGGTCTATGGCTACACCTTC	CASSLEPSVYGYTF
-	TRBD2	TRBV9	TRBJ2-7	18	TGTGCCAGCAGCGGAGAGTGGGTTTTAGGACTAGCGGACTACGAGCAGTACTTC	CASSGEWVLGLADYEQYF
-	-	TRBV28	TRBJ2-1	15	TGTGCCAGCAGTCTGCAGATGGGAGTCTACAATGAGCAGTTCTTC	CASSLQMGVYNEQFF
-	-	TRBV19	TRBJ2-2	15	TGTGCCAGTAGTATCAGGGCTTGGAACACCGGGGAGCTGTTTTTT	CASSIRAWNTGELFF
once	TRBD1	TRBV24-1	TRBJ2-1	15	TGTGCCACCAGTGATTCGAGGACAGGGCCGAATGAGCAGTTCTTC	CATSDSRTGPNEQFF
-	-	TRBV27	TRBJ1-2	14	TGTGCCAGCAGTTTAAGTGGGGGCGCCTATGGCTACACCTTC	CASSLSGGAYGYTF
-	-	TRBV12-3/TRBV12-4	TRBJ2-3	15	TGTGCCAGCAGTCACCTGGACTTCCGCACAGATACGCAGTATTTT	CASSHLDFRTDTQYF
-	TRBD2	TRBV20-1	TRBJ2-1	17	TGCAGTGCTAGTAATAGCGGGAGAACGGTGGTGGGCGATGAGCAGTTCTTC	CSASNSGRTVVGDEQFF
-	-	TRBV20-1	TRBJ2-7	14	TGCAGTGCTAGGGAGGGGGCCACCATCTACGAGCAGTACTTC	CSAREGATIYEQYF
-	TRBD1	TRBV12-3/TRBV12-4	TRBJ1-2	13	TGTGCCAGCAGCTTGGGACAGCTTTATGGCTACACCTTC	CASSLGQLYGYTF
-	-	TRBV2	TRBJ2-2	15	TGTGCCAGCAACGAAGGGCATACGAACACCGGGGAGCTGTTTTTT	CASNEGHTNTGELFF
-	-	TRBV7-9	TRBJ1-4	12	TGTGCCAGCAGCTTAGAGAATGAAAAACTGTTTTTT	CASSLENEKLFF
-	-	TRBV9	TRBJ2-7	12	TGTGCCAGCAGCACACAGGGACCCGAGCAGTACTTC	CASSTQGPEQYF
-	TRBD1	TRBV20-1	TRBJ2-7	15	TGCAGTGCTAGAGAATCTCAGGGGGACTCCTACGAGCAGTACTTC	CSARESQGDSYEQYF
-	-	TRBV12-3/TRBV12-4	TRBJ2-1	12	TGTGCCAGCAGTTTAAGCCGTCTTGAGCAGTTCTTC	CASSLSRLEQFF
-	TRBD1	TRBV5-1	TRBJ2-5	13	TGCGCCAGCCGACAGGGAGATGGAGAGACCCAGTACTTC	CASRQGDGETQYF
-	TRBD1	TRBV7-9	TRBJ2-5	15	TGTGCGGGGGCACGGACAGGGGGAAACCAAGAGACCCAGTACTTC	CAGARTGGNQETQYF
-	TRBD2	TRBV5-1	TRBJ2-1	17	TGCGCCAGCAGCTGGGGGACTAGCGGGCCACTTTACAATGAGCAGTTCTTC	CASSWGTSGPLYNEQFF
-	-	TRBV27	TRBJ1-5	14	TGTGCCAGCAGTTTATTAGGGGAGAATCAGCCCCAGCATTTT	CASSLLGENQPQHF
few	-	TRBV5-6	TRBJ1-1	13	TGTGCCAGCAGCTTGAGACCGAACACTGAAGCTTTCTTT	CASSLRPNTEAFF